This TCR beta chain originates from a study of beta chain features in type 1 diabetes. CDR1 is MRHNA, CDR2 SNTAGT, per germline. The V segment lost 6 bases and the J segment 4 bases; nucleotides outside the gene matches: 7. This CDR3 has 14 amino acids. Study results and caveats: When VDJ junctions were examined, type 1 diabetes patients showed fewer insertions and more deletions. Within each of all four CD4+ subsets, Type 1 diabetes patients had TCRB CDR3s that were moderately but significantly shorter. Within patients, naive, central memory and Treg TCRB repertoires seemed more similar than within healthy donors.

Expressed TCRB transcripts got sequenced, as all isolated RNA was reverse transcribed. Sequencing used immunoSEQ multiplex PCR; TCRdb keeps in-frame clones, though not all of them. In the table there are 200,000 to 250,000 clones, roughly 13% of which are singletons. The authors sorted CD4+ naive, central memory, regulatory and stem cell-like memory cells via CD45RO/CCR7/CD25/CD127/CD95/CD27. Note on this clone: Its antigen is not identified.

The sample consisted of naive CD4+ T cells from blood. The chain links TRBV6-4 to TRBJ2-7, with TRBD2 matching over 9 bases. The origin of this receptor is a man younger than 45 with type 1 diabetes. In nucleotides, the CDR3 is TGTGCCAGCAGCCCTTCGGCGGGGGGGTACGAGCAGTACTTC. It encodes CASSPSAGGYEQYF.